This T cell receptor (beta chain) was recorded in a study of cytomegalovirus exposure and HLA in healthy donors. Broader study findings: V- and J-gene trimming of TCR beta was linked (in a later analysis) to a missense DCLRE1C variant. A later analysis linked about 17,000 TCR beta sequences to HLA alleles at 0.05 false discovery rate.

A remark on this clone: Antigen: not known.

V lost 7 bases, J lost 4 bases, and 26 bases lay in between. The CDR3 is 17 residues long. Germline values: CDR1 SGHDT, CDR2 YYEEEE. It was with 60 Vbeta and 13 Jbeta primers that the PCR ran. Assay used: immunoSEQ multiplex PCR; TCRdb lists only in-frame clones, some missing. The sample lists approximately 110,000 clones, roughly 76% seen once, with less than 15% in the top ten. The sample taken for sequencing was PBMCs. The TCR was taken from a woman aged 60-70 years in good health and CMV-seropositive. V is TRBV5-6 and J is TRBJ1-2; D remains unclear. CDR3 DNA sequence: TGTGCCAGCGCTCGGGCGAGAGGGAGGATCATTCTCTATGGCTACACCTTC. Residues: CASARARGRIILYGYTF.